Sequencing of this TCR beta chain was carried out in a study of cytomegalovirus exposure and HLA in healthy donors. The PCR ran on 60 Vbeta and 13 Jbeta primers. Only in-frame clones appear in the TCRdb table, and some are missing; sequencing was by immunoSEQ multiplex PCR. Here the sample spans tens of thousands of clones, roughly 80% being singletons. Nominal health characterized the donors when sampled, though unrecorded immune exposures were likely. Comment on this clone: Its antigen is undetermined.

The CDR3 has 18 amino acids. Losses at the gene ends were 6 bases for V and 1 base for J; bases not matched to a gene: 9. Germline assignment: CDR1 MNHEY and CDR2 SMNVEV (reference sequence). Notes on the study in general: It was reportedly the case that the classifier diagnosed cytomegalovirus status with high specificity and sensitivity. No immune exposure information besides CMV serostatus was available. Researchers catalogued roughly 170 TCR beta chains as cytomegalovirus-associated.

The sample consisted of PBMCs. This clonotype was obtained from a woman in her twenties or thirties in good health and CMV-seronegative. The chain recombines TRBV27 with TRBJ2-3; 14 nucleotides agree with TRBD2. DNA of the CDR3: TGTGCCAGCAGAAGAGACGGGACTAGCGGGGGCCGCACAGATACGCAGTATTTT. This codes for CASRRDGTSGGRTDTQYF.